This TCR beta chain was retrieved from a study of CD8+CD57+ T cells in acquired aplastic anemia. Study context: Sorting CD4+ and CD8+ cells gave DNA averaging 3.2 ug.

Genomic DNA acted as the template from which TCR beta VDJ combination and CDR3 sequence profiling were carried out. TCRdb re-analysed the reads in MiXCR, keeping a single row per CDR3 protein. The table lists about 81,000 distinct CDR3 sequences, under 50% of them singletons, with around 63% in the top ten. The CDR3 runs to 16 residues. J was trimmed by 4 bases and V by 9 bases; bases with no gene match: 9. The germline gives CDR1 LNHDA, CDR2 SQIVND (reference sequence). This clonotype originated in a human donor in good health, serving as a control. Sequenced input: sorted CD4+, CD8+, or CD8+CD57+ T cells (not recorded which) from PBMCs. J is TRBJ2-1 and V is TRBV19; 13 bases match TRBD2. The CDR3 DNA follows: TGTGCCAGCGGGGGACTAGCGGGGCCATTTTACAATGAGCAGTTCTTC. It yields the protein CASGGLAGPFYNEQFF.